What follows are 18 T cell receptor beta chains derived from one specimen sequenced in a study of glioma-infiltrating T cells. Amplification of TCR alpha and beta CDR3 regions from RNA used iRepertoire nested multiplex PCR. TCRdb analysed the multiplex PCR reads with MiXCR anew, one entry per CDR3 protein. The table includes more than 350,000 distinct CDR3 sequences, about two fifths detected once. Sequenced material: glioma tissue, nonneoplastic brain tissue, or PBMCs (not recorded which). Source of these receptors: a human donor with low-grade glioma or glioblastoma, undergoing nonglioma brain surgery, or in good health (not recorded which).

The chain is built from TRBV19 and TRBJ2-3, with TRBD2 identical over 11 bases. V was pared by 5 bases and J by 4 bases, with 14 bases of the junction left unmatched. This CDR3 is 18 amino acids long. Germline CDR1 LNHDA, CDR2 SQIVND (reference sequence). The CDR3 loop is CASSALGDSGRAADTQYF. DNA of the CDR3: TGTGCCAGTAGTGCCCTCGGTGATAGCGGGAGGGCCGCAGATACGCAGTATTTT.

This clonotype occurred a few times. This chain links TRBV7-2 with TRBJ2-7; 9 bases are a match to TRBD2. Germline CDR1 SGHTA, CDR2 FQGNSA. The CDR3 covers 15 residues. Trimming removed 5 bases from V and 0 bases from J; junction bases left unmatched: 5. The CDR3 loop reads CASSMTSGPSYEQYF. Here the CDR3 DNA reads TGTGCCAGCAGCATGACTAGCGGACCCTCCTACGAGCAGTACTTC.

This rearrangement joins TRBV6-5 to TRBJ2-7, with 10 bases fitting TRBD2. The CDR3 is made up of 13 amino acids. V gave up 2 bases and J gave up 8 bases; unmatched junction bases: 3. Germline V gene data show CDR1 as MNHEY and CDR2 as SVGAGI. DNA for the CDR3: TGTGCCAGCAGTTACGGACTAGCGGCCAAGCAGTACTTC. Protein sequence: CASSYGLAAKQYF.

V gene TRBV5-5 combines with J gene TRBJ2-7; 7 positions agree with TRBD2. With 1 base clipped from V and 3 bases from J, the junction kept 7 bases outside the gene matches. CDR3 length equals 15 residues. Looked up from germline, CDR1 is SGHKS and CDR2 is YYEKEE (reference sequence). DNA for the CDR3: TGTGCCAGCAGCTTGCGCGCGGGAGTATTCTACGAGCAGTACTTC. It yields the protein CASSLRAGVFYEQYF.

This chain joins TRBV4-3 and TRBJ1-6, with 9 bases aligning to TRBD1. Germline CDR1 reads LGHNA; CDR2 reads YSLEER. V lost 0 bases to trimming and J lost 10 bases; unmatched junction nucleotides: 7. This CDR3 is built from 16 residues. The DNA for the CDR3 is TGCGCCAGCAGCCAAGAGCTGGACAGGGGAGAGTCACCCCTCCACTTT. Its protein is CASSQELDRGESPLHF.

This clonotype came up a few times. This chain uses TRBV28 with TRBJ2-1; possibly TRBD1 or TRBD2 for D (5 bases each). This CDR3 has 17 amino acids. Germline loops: CDR1 MDHEN, CDR2 SYDVKM. Trimming left V 2 bases short and J 10 bases short, with 24 bases between. Here the CDR3 DNA reads TGTGCCAGCAGTTTAGTCCCCTCAGTCTTCTCCGGGACCGAGCAGTTCTTC. Protein: CASSLVPSVFSGTEQFF.

This clonotype was seen at least ten times. The rearrangement joins TRBV27 to TRBJ2-7, with 8 bases that match TRBD1. This CDR3 is built from 16 residues. Germline values: CDR1 MNHEY, CDR2 SMNVEV (reference sequence). V gave up 4 bases and J gave up 4 bases; unmatched junction bases: 12. The CDR3 DNA reads TGTGCCAGCAGTTCTCACGGACAGGGCGACGGGTACGAGCAGTACTTC. Its protein product is CASSSHGQGDGYEQYF.

This clonotype was counted many times. The genes are TRBV25-1 and TRBJ1-1; D uncertain. V was trimmed by 4 bases and J by 5 bases, leaving 14 bases between them. CDR1 is MGHDK, CDR2 SYGVNS, per germline. This CDR3 has 14 amino acids. The CDR3 region has the DNA TGTGCCAGCAGTGTCGGGGTGGTACGGACTGAAGCTTTCTTT. The encoded protein is CASSVGVVRTEAFF.

In regard to this clonotype: The junction and the germline gene differ at one end; a read error may be behind it. V usage is TRBV7-3 and J usage is TRBJ2-1, with TRBD2 identical over 10 bases. Germline loops: CDR1 SGHTA, CDR2 FQGTGA. This CDR3 is 16 amino acids long. The CDR3 here is CASSLNSGGTYNEKFF. The CDR3 DNA is TGTGCCAGCAGCTTGAATAGCGGGGGGACCTACAATGAGAAGTTCTTC.

The chain uses TRBV29-1 and TRBJ2-1; 7 positions match TRBD2. Per germline, CDR1 SQVTM and CDR2 ANQGSEA. Trimming cost V 7 bases and J 8 bases; bases outside gene matches: 8. The CDR3 extends over 12 amino acids. This chain's CDR3 is CSAGGEAYEQFF. In nucleotides, the CDR3 is TGCAGCGCTGGGGGGGAGGCCTATGAGCAGTTCTTC.

Concerning this clonotype itself: A read error may be the cause here, since a much bigger clone is one base away. This chain links TRBV6-1 with TRBJ2-3; 7 nucleotides align to TRBD1. Germline V gene data show CDR1 as MNHNS and CDR2 as SASEGT. CDR3 length equals 12 residues. For the CDR3, the DNA is TGTGCCAGCCATCCAGGGACAGATGCGCAGTATTTT. It codes for CASHPGTDAQYF.

The CDR3 spells CASSLSPDSYEQFF. CDR3 sequence (DNA): TGTGCCAGCTCACTCTCGCCCGATTCCTACGAGCAGTTCTTC. The chain is built from TRBV18 and TRBJ2-1, with D uncertain. The length of the CDR3 is 14 residues. V was shortened by 4 bases and J by 10 bases, with 17 bases between the two germline ends. From germline, CDR1 is KGHSH and CDR2 LQKENI.

As regards this clonotype: This may arise from a read error, as a much more abundant clone is one base away. V and J are TRBV6-2 or TRBV6-3 and TRBJ2-7; the D is unclear. Germline V gene sequence: CDR1 MNHEY, CDR2 SVGEGT. The CDR3 is made up of 14 amino acids. This CDR3 is CASSRNEELGERYF. CDR3 bases: TGTGCCAGCAGTCGCAATGAGGAGCTTGGCGAGCGGTACTTC.

J is TRBJ2-7 and V is TRBV12-3 or TRBV12-4; the D call may be TRBD1 or TRBD2 (7 bases each). Trimming removed 4 bases at V and 2 bases at J, with 21 bases between. The CDR3 has 17 residues. CDR3 loop: CASSSTRGGKETYEQYF. The CDR3 nucleotides are TGTGCCAGCAGTTCGACCAGGGGGGGTAAGGAGACCTACGAGCAGTACTTC.

Notes on this clonotype: This may be a read error: a much more frequent sequence differs by one nucleotide. The chain recombines TRBV20-1 with TRBJ1-1; unclear D gene. This CDR3 contains 9 residues. Germline-derived CDR1 and CDR2 are DFQATT and SNEGSKA (reference sequence). CDR3 in DNA: TGCACACCCGGGATTGAAGCTTTCTTT. This codes for CTPGIEAFF.

This chain joins TRBV20-1 and TRBJ1-4; 8 nucleotides line up with TRBD1. J gave up 4 bases and V 4 bases, and 2 bases lay outside the gene matches. The V gene's germline CDR1 is DFQATT and CDR2 SNEGSKA (reference sequence). The CDR3 extends over 13 amino acids. Here the CDR3 DNA reads TGCAGTGCTACGGACAGGGTTAATGAAAAACTGTTTTTT. Translation: CSATDRVNEKLFF.

This clonotype has at least ten counts. The J gene is TRBJ1-2, the V gene TRBV6-5; no definite D call. Germline V gene sequence: CDR1 MNHEY, CDR2 SVGAGI. This CDR3 comprises 14 residues. Trimming left V 0 bases short and J 8 bases short, with 13 bases between. The CDR3 region has the DNA TGTGCCAGCAGTTACTCTTGGGATATCGGGGGCTACACCTTC. Its translation is CASSYSWDIGGYTF.

V and J are TRBV7-6 and TRBJ1-1, with TRBD1 matching over 9 bases. The CDR3 covers 11 residues. Germline values: CDR1 SGHVS, CDR2 FNYEAQ. CDR3 sequence: CARTGDTEAFF. In nucleotides, the CDR3 is TGTGCTAGGACAGGGGACACTGAAGCTTTCTTT.